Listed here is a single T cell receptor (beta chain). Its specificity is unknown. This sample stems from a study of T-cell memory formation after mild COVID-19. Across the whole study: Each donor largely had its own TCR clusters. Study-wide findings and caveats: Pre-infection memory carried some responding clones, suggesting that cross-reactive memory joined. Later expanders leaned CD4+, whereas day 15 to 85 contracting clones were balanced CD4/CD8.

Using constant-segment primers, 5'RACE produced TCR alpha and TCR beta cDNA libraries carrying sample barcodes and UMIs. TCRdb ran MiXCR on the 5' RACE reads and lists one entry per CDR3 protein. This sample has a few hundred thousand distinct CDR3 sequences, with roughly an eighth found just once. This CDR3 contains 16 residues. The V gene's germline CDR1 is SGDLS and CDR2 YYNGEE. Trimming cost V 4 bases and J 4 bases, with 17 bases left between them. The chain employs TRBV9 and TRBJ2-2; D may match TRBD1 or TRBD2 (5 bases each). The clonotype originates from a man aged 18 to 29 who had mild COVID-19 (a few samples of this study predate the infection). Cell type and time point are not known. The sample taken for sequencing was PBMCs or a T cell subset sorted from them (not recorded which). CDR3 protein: CASSPRSGPPTGELFF. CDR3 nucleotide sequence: TGTGCCAGCAGCCCCCGCTCGGGACCGCCCACCGGGGAGCTGTTTTTT.